The next 29 T cell receptor beta chains were all read from a single sample in a study of Ad26.COV2.S vaccination and SARS-CoV-2 variants. Using immunoSEQ multiplex PCR, the repertoire was profiled, and TCRdb retains in-frame clones only, with some absent. The sample has around 250,000 clones; about 83% are singletons. Treatment in this sample: roughly 19 received Ad26.COV2.S at low or high dose, single or two shots; roughly five received placebo; per-sample allocation not given. Vaccine and placebo recipients were sampled on day 63 after the first injection. The material was peripheral blood, obtained in a trial of Ad26.COV2.S vaccine versus placebo. The receptors come from a person between 18 and 60 years old who received the Ad26.COV2.S COVID-19 vaccine or a placebo.

The chain recombines TRBV6-1 with TRBJ1-1, with no clear D. V lost 2 bases to trimming and J lost 1 base, with 8 bases between them. The germline gives CDR1 MNHNS, CDR2 SASEGT. The CDR3 extends over 14 amino acids. The CDR3 is CASSEFRPNTEAFF. The CDR3 coding sequence is TGTGCCAGCAGTGAATTCAGGCCGAACACTGAAGCTTTCTTT.

This sequence joins TRBV11-3 and TRBJ1-5; D is perhaps TRBD1 (5 bases). This CDR3 is built from 17 residues. V lost 5 bases and J 0 bases, leaving 17 bases between the germline ends. The germline CDR1 and CDR2 sequences are SGHNT and YENEEA. The CDR3 protein is CASSPWGRDYSNQPQHF. The CDR3, as DNA: TGTGCCAGCAGCCCTTGGGGACGGGACTATAGCAATCAGCCCCAGCATTTT.

The genes are TRBV7-2 and TRBJ1-2; D may be TRBD1 (5 bases). Looked up from germline, CDR1 is SGHTA and CDR2 is FQGNSA. The CDR3 covers 15 residues. The V end lost 1 base, the J end lost 1 base, and 10 bases lay between the germline ends. CDR3 loop: CASSLETGINYGYTF. The CDR3 region has the DNA TGTGCCAGCAGCTTAGAAACAGGAATTAACTATGGCTACACCTTC.

The chain combines TRBV7-2 with TRBJ2-2; unclear D gene. The V and J ends lost 3 bases and 5 bases respectively, with 10 bases between them. The CDR3 contains 14 residues. CDR1 and CDR2 from the germline V gene are SGHTA and FQGNSA. The chain's CDR3 is CASSFTTQTGELFF. CDR3 DNA: TGTGCCAGCAGCTTTACAACCCAGACCGGGGAGCTGTTTTTT.

The chain joins TRBV30 to TRBJ2-2; D call uncertain. Trimming shortened V by 2 bases and J by 1 base, and 11 bases separated the two germline ends. Germline CDR1 reads GTSNPN; CDR2 reads SVGIG (reference sequence). The CDR3 totals 15 residues. As DNA, the CDR3 is TGTGCCTGGAGTCCACTGGTGGGGAACACCGGGGAGCTGTTTTTT. As protein: CAWSPLVGNTGELFF.

In its sample, this clone was seen a few times. Here the CDR3 reads CASSELAGGHTGELFF. In nucleotides, the CDR3 is TGTGCCAGCAGTGAACTAGCGGGAGGGCACACCGGGGAGCTGTTTTTT. The V and J genes are TRBV25-1 and TRBJ2-2; 12 positions match TRBD2. CDR3 length: 16 amino acids. From germline, CDR1 is MGHDK and CDR2 SYGVNS. Trimming at V came to 2 bases and at J to 3 bases, leaving 1 base not matched to a gene. Drawing the rest from reference TRBV25-1 and TRBJ2-2, the complete variable domain is EADIYQTPRYLVIGTGKKITLECSQTMGHDKMYWYQQDPGMELHLIHYSYGVNSTEKGDLSSESTVSRIRTEHFPLTLESARPSHTSQYLCASSELAGGHTGELFFGEGSRLTVL.

This chain's CDR3 is CASSLARVGGADTQYF. CDR3 coding DNA: TGCGCCAGCAGCTTGGCTCGGGTTGGGGGGGCAGATACGCAGTATTTT. The V call is TRBV5-1, the J call TRBJ2-3, with 7 bases lining up with TRBD2. The V gene end was trimmed by 0 bases and the J gene end by 4 bases; junction bases not matched to a gene: 8. Germline V gives CDR1 SGHRS, CDR2 YFSETQ. The CDR3 is 16 residues long. Supplemented by reference TRBV5-1 and TRBJ2-3, the full variable domain reads KAGVTQTPRYLIKTRGQQVTLSCSPISGHRSVSWYQQTPGQGLQFLFEYFSETQRNKGNFPGRFSGRQFSNSRSEMNVSTLELGDSALYLCASSLARVGGADTQYFGPGTRLTVL.

The table lists this clone with a few counts. V is TRBV2 and J is TRBJ2-4; possibly TRBD2 for D (7 bases). Germline V gene sequence: CDR1 SNHLY, CDR2 FYNNEI. The CDR3 loop spans 15 amino acids. Trimming removed 4 bases from V and 0 bases from J, with 10 bases in between. In DNA, the CDR3 is TGTGCCAGCAGTGGGGAGGGGGTAGCCAAAAACATTCAGTACTTC. Translation: CASSGEGVAKNIQYF. Filled out from reference TRBV2 and TRBJ2-4, the complete variable domain reads EPEVTQTPSHQVTQMGQEVILRCVPISNHLYFYWYRQILGQKVEFLVSFYNNEISEKSEIFDDQFSVERPDGSNFTLKIRSTKLEDSAMYFCASSGEGVAKNIQYFGAGTRLSVL.

The chain joins TRBV19 to TRBJ2-7, with TRBD2 matching 8 bases. With 10 bases clipped from V and 2 bases from J, the junction kept 10 bases outside the gene matches. The CDR3 is 14 amino acids. CDR1 is LNHDA, CDR2 SQIVND, per germline (reference sequence). In DNA, the CDR3 is TGTGCCAAAAGGGCCCGGGGGGGAACCTACGAGCAGTACTTC. It is translated as CAKRARGGTYEQYF. Together with reference TRBV19 and TRBJ2-7, the CDR3 gives the full variable domain: DGGITQSPKYLFRKEGQNVTLSCEQNLNHDAMYWYRQDPGQGLRLIYYSQIVNDFQKGDIAEGYSVSREKKESFPLTVTSAQKNPTAFYLCAKRARGGTYEQYFGPGTRLTVT.

The chain couples TRBV15 to TRBJ1-5, with D tentatively TRBD1 (5 bases). The CDR3 contains 14 residues. Looked up from germline, CDR1 is LNHNV and CDR2 is YYDKDF (reference sequence). Trimming pared 1 base from V and 2 bases from J, leaving 6 bases between. Written as DNA, the CDR3 is TGTGCCACCAGCAGAGTGGGGGGCAATCAGCCCCAGCATTTT. Translating it yields CATSRVGGNQPQHF.

The J gene is TRBJ2-5, the V gene TRBV25-1, with D maybe TRBD1 (6 bases). The V end lost 4 bases, the J end lost 2 bases, and 8 bases lay between the germline ends. CDR3 size: 13 residues. Germline assignment: CDR1 MGHDK and CDR2 SYGVNS. CDR3 DNA sequence: TGTGCCAGCAGTGGGACAGTTCAAGAGACCCAGTACTTC. Its translation: CASSGTVQETQYF.

The V and J genes are TRBV27 and TRBJ1-6, with a tentative D call TRBD1 (5 bases). CDR1 is MNHEY and CDR2 is SMNVEV in the germline V gene (reference sequence). The CDR3 runs to 16 residues. V was pared by 5 bases and J by 7 bases, with 18 bases between. Here the CDR3 reads CASSIHRDVRNSPLHF. CDR3 nucleotide sequence: TGTGCCAGCAGTATCCACCGGGACGTCAGGAATTCACCCCTCCACTTT.

J is TRBJ1-5 and V is TRBV19, with a tentative D call TRBD1 (5 bases). Looked up from germline, CDR1 is LNHDA and CDR2 is SQIVND (reference sequence). V was pared by 7 bases and J by 2 bases, with 21 bases between. This CDR3 is 17 amino acids long. DNA of the CDR3: TGTGCCAGTACCAGGAGGATGAGACAGTGGGGCAATCAGCCCCAGCATTTT. Its protein product is CASTRRMRQWGNQPQHF.

This sequence joins TRBV4-3 and TRBJ2-2; 10 nucleotides agree with TRBD2. Germline CDR1 reads LGHNA; CDR2 reads YSLEER. The V segment lost 0 bases and the J segment 5 bases; nucleotides outside the gene matches: 3. The CDR3 extends over 16 amino acids. The CDR3 DNA sequence: TGCGCCAGCAGCCAAGATCTAGCGGGAGAAACCGGGGAGCTGTTTTTT. Its protein is CASSQDLAGETGELFF.

CDR3 coding DNA: TGTGCCAGCAGCCGAGGACAGGGGGCTCAAGTCTACGAGCAGTACTTC. It yields the protein CASSRGQGAQVYEQYF. This chain connects TRBV28 to TRBJ2-7; 11 bases fit TRBD1. The germline V gene has CDR1 MDHEN and CDR2 SYDVKM. Unmatched junction bases numbered 10, after V lost 6 bases and J lost 3 bases. The CDR3 totals 16 residues.

The genes are TRBV20-1 and TRBJ1-2; perhaps TRBD1 as D (5 bases). This CDR3 is built from 15 residues. The V end was cut by 3 bases, the J end by 0 bases, with 14 bases between. CDR1 is DFQATT and CDR2 is SNEGSKA in the germline V gene (reference sequence). CDR3 region: CSASLQGKANYGYTF. The CDR3 DNA follows: TGCAGTGCTAGTCTCCAGGGCAAGGCTAACTATGGCTACACCTTC.

The chain carries TRBV27 and TRBJ2-5; TRBD1 matches at 7 bases. V trimming: 5 bases; J trimming: 6 bases; junction bases outside the gene matches: 6. Germline lookup yields CDR1 MNHEY and CDR2 SMNVEV (reference sequence). CDR3 length: 13 amino acids. In nucleotides, the CDR3 is TGTGCCAGCAGTCCCCACAGGGGTCAGACCCAGTACTTC. Its translation is CASSPHRGQTQYF.

The chain joins TRBV7-3 to TRBJ1-2; 7 positions match TRBD1. V was pared by 5 bases and J by 7 bases, with 7 bases of the junction left unmatched. The CDR3 loop spans 13 amino acids. Germline CDR1 SGHTA, CDR2 FQGTGA. DNA for the CDR3: TGTGCCAGCAGCGAACAGGGGATGAGTGGCTACACCTTC. Its protein product is CASSEQGMSGYTF.

The rearrangement joins TRBV20-1 to TRBJ2-1; no clear D gene. The CDR3 loop spans 11 amino acids. V gave up 3 bases and J gave up 8 bases, with 8 bases separating them. The germline V gene encodes CDR1 DFQATT and CDR2 SNEGSKA (reference sequence). The CDR3 loop reads CSASSGDEQFF. CDR3 DNA: TGCAGTGCTAGTTCTGGAGATGAGCAGTTCTTC.

The chain is built from TRBV7-9 and TRBJ1-5; no clear D. Germline lookup yields CDR1 SEHNR and CDR2 FQNEAQ (reference sequence). V was shortened by 5 bases and J by 5 bases, with 25 bases between the two germline ends. The CDR3 has 18 amino acids. In DNA form, the CDR3 reads TGTGCCAGCAGCCTATCCAAAGTAGGTGATGGGGAGGATCAGCCCCAGCATTTT. Amino acids: CASSLSKVGDGEDQPQHF.

CDR3 in amino acids: CASISRQGAFYGYTF. The CDR3 DNA reads as TGTGCCAGCATCTCCCGGCAGGGAGCTTTTTATGGCTACACCTTC. The J gene is TRBJ1-2, the V gene TRBV4-2; D is perhaps TRBD1 (5 bases). Per germline, CDR1 LGHNA and CDR2 YNFKEQ. Trimming cost V 7 bases and J 5 bases, with 20 bases left between them. The CDR3 extends over 15 amino acids.

J is TRBJ2-1 and V is TRBV4-1; 15 bases are a match to TRBD2. V shed 6 bases, J shed 2 bases, and the junction held 5 bases outside the gene matches. The germline V gene encodes CDR1 MGHRA and CDR2 YSYEKL. The CDR3 has 17 residues. The CDR3 loop reads CASRRTSGGGTYNEQFF. In DNA form, the CDR3 reads TGCGCCAGCAGGCGGACTAGCGGGGGGGGGACCTACAATGAGCAGTTCTTC.

This sequence joins TRBV18 and TRBJ1-2, with 7 bases lining up with TRBD1. Germline values: CDR1 KGHSH, CDR2 LQKENI. The CDR3 runs to 15 residues. The junction had 14 bases not matched to a gene; V was cut back by 5 bases and J by 8 bases. CDR3 in amino acids: CASSGPGQTQSGYTF. CDR3 nucleotide sequence: TGTGCCAGCTCAGGGCCGGGACAGACTCAATCCGGCTACACCTTC.

The rearrangement joins TRBV9 to TRBJ1-1, with D hard to call. CDR3 length: 15 residues. Germline V gives CDR1 SGDLS, CDR2 YYNGEE. Trimming stripped 4 bases from V and 1 base from J, with 14 bases between. For the CDR3, the DNA is TGTGCCAGCAGCCGCGCCGGGCAGCCGAACACTGAAGCTTTCTTT. It encodes CASSRAGQPNTEAFF.

The chain has TRBV12-3 or TRBV12-4 and TRBJ2-1; D gene ambiguous. There are 11 residues in the CDR3. Trimming stripped 2 bases from V and 15 bases from J, with 11 bases between. CDR3 coding DNA: TGTGCCAGCAGTTTAAAAACCGACCTGTTCTTC. Translated: CASSLKTDLFF.

The gene calls are TRBV18 and TRBJ2-7; 7 nucleotides agree with TRBD1. The CDR3 is 13 residues long. Per germline, CDR1 KGHSH and CDR2 LQKENI. V shed 3 bases and J 4 bases; nucleotides not matched to a gene: 3. As DNA, the CDR3 is TGTGCCAGCTCACCCCGACAGGGATACGAGCAGTACTTC. Protein sequence: CASSPRQGYEQYF.

In this sample, this clone turned up once. The chain carries TRBV5-1 and TRBJ2-2, with D unresolved. Germline lookup yields CDR1 SGHRS and CDR2 YFSETQ. This CDR3 has 15 residues. Between the trimmed V and J ends, which lost 4 bases and 1 base, there was a span of 11 bases. CDR3 sequence: CASSPQSLNTGELFF. CDR3 in DNA: TGCGCCAGCAGCCCGCAGAGTCTGAACACCGGGGAGCTGTTTTTT.

This sequence joins TRBV18 and TRBJ2-1; D unresolved. The CDR3 is made up of 15 amino acids. The ends were cut back, 4 bases at V and 4 bases at J, with 14 bases in the middle. CDR1 and CDR2 (germline): KGHSH, LQKENI. The CDR3 here is CASSHTRNSYNEQFF. The CDR3 coding sequence is TGTGCCAGCTCACACACCCGTAACAGTTACAATGAGCAGTTCTTC.

The CDR3 bases are TGTGCTAGTGGTTTGGTACTGGGAGGTTGGGATGTGAACACTGAAGCTTTCTTT. Amino acids: CASGLVLGGWDVNTEAFF. The chain recombines TRBV12-5 with TRBJ1-1; D not certain. The CDR3 contains 18 residues. Germline V lookup: CDR1 LGHNT, CDR2 FRNRAP. Trimming took off 0 bases at V and 0 bases at J, with 17 bases between the two ends. Drawing the rest from reference TRBV12-5 and TRBJ1-1, the complete variable domain is DARVTQTPRHKVTEMGQEVTMRCQPILGHNTVFWYRQTMMQGLELLAYFRNRAPLDDSGMPKDRFSAEMPDATLATLKIQPSEPRDSAVYFCASGLVLGGWDVNTEAFFGQGTRLTVV.